These 32 T cell receptor beta chains were sequenced from one sample in a study of cytomegalovirus exposure and HLA in healthy donors. Primers included in the PCR were 60 Vbeta and 13 Jbeta primers. Clones were read by immunoSEQ multiplex PCR, and TCRdb kept only the in-frame ones, dropping some. The sample gives about 120,000 clones, 70% to 85% of which show up once; 4.5% to 5% is in the top ten. The material sequenced was PBMCs. These receptors were taken from a man aged 45-60 years in good health and CMV-seropositive.

Remarks on this clone: Relative to the germline gene, one junction end is altered; a read error may explain this. This specimen includes other DNA sequences encoding the same CDR3. The gene calls are TRBV5-6 and TRBJ1-1; D uncertain. The CDR3 is 13 residues long. Looked up from germline, CDR1 is SGHDT and CDR2 is YYEEEE. The CDR3 here is CASSFQVNTEAFF. CDR3 DNA sequence: TGTGCCAGCAGCTTCCAGGTGAACACTGAAGCCTTCTTT.

As to this clone: The identical CDR3 is also encoded by other nucleotide sequences in the sample. This sequence joins TRBV6-5 and TRBJ2-7; D is unclear. With 0 bases removed from V and 4 bases from J, the gap between germline ends came to 7 bases. The germline CDR1 and CDR2 sequences are MNHEY and SVGAGI. CDR3 length: 13 amino acids. The CDR3 spells CASSYSQSYEQYF. CDR3 nucleotides: TGTGCCAGCAGTTACTCGCAGTCTTACGAGCAGTACTTC.

This chain joins TRBV7-2 and TRBJ1-4, with D possibly being TRBD1 (6 bases). This CDR3 is built from 16 residues. Between the trimmed V and J ends, which lost 1 base and 0 bases, there was a span of 9 bases. Per germline, CDR1 SGHTA and CDR2 FQGNSA. The CDR3 nucleotides read TGTGCCAGCAGCTTAGGGGGGACAACAACTAATGAAAAACTGTTTTTT. It encodes CASSLGGTTTNEKLFF.

The rearrangement joins TRBV6-4 to TRBJ2-2; no definite D call. CDR3 length: 13 amino acids. Between the trimmed V and J ends, which lost 3 bases and 4 bases, there was a span of 6 bases. The germline gives CDR1 MRHNA, CDR2 SNTAGT. Written as DNA, the CDR3 is TGTGCCAGCAGTGAGGTAGCCACCGGGGAGCTGTTTTTT. Protein product: CASSEVATGELFF.

This clone was counted once. This sequence joins TRBV29-1 and TRBJ1-4; D is possibly TRBD1 (5 bases). This CDR3 contains 16 residues. Trimming left V 4 bases short and J 6 bases short, with 21 bases between. CDR1 is SQVTM and CDR2 is ANQGSEA in the germline V gene. The CDR3 sequence: CSVAPRGTEKYEKLFF. The DNA for the CDR3 is TGCAGCGTTGCCCCCCGCGGGACCGAAAAATATGAAAAACTGTTTTTT. The full variable domain, in which reference TRBV29-1 and TRBJ1-4 provide the parts outside the CDR3, is SAVISQKPSRDICQRGTSLTIQCQVDSQVTMMFWYRQQPGQSLTLIATANQGSEATYESGFVIDKFPISRPNLTFSTLTVSNMSPEDSSIYLCSVAPRGTEKYEKLFFGSGTQLSVL.

This clone appeared a few times. J is TRBJ2-1 and V is TRBV5-4; TRBD2 agrees at 12 bases. J was trimmed by 9 bases and V by 5 bases; bases with no gene match: 21. Germline V CDR1 and CDR2: SGHNT, YYREEE (reference sequence). The CDR3 is 19 amino acids. Written as DNA, the CDR3 is TGTGCCAGCAGGCTAAATCTGGGACTAGCGGGCGCCCCACCCCCTGAGCAGTTCTTC. Translating gives CASRLNLGLAGAPPPEQFF.

This rearrangement joins TRBV5-8 to TRBJ2-1, with 9 bases fitting TRBD2. Per germline, CDR1 SGHTS and CDR2 YDEGEE. This CDR3 spans 15 amino acids. V shed 1 base, J shed 5 bases, and the junction held 4 bases outside the gene matches. CDR3 nucleotide sequence: TGTGCCAGCAGCTTGCGGGGACTAGCAAACAATGAGCAGTTCTTC. It specifies CASSLRGLANNEQFF. Using reference TRBV5-8 and TRBJ2-1 for the parts outside the CDR3, the full variable domain is EAGVTQSPTHLIKTRGQQATLRCSPISGHTSVYWYQQALGLGLQFLLWYDEGEERNRGNFPPRFSGRQFPNYSSELNVNALELEDSALYLCASSLRGLANNEQFFGPGTRLTVL.

V gene TRBV30 combines with J gene TRBJ2-7; D possibly corresponds to TRBD1 (5 bases). Germline V gene data show CDR1 as GTSNPN and CDR2 as SVGIG (reference sequence). The CDR3 loop spans 13 amino acids. The ends were cut back, 4 bases at V and 4 bases at J, with 14 bases in the middle. CDR3 in amino acids: CAWTKGAVYEQYF. The CDR3 DNA sequence: TGTGCCTGGACTAAAGGGGCGGTGTACGAGCAGTACTTC. Supplemented by reference TRBV30 and TRBJ2-7, the full variable domain reads SQTIHQWPATLVQPVGSPLSLECTVEGTSNPNLYWYRQAAGRGLQLLFYSVGIGQISSEVPQNLSASRPQDRQFILSSKKLLLSDSGFYLCAWTKGAVYEQYFGPGTRLTVT.

This rearrangement joins TRBV11-1 to TRBJ1-6, with no clear D. CDR1 is SGHAT and CDR2 is FQDESV in the germline V gene (reference sequence). The CDR3 totals 12 residues. Trimming took off 0 bases at V and 12 bases at J, with 6 bases between the two ends. CDR3 in amino acids: CASSLASGPLHF. The CDR3 region has the DNA TGTGCCAGCAGCTTAGCGTCAGGACCCCTCCACTTT.

The chain combines TRBV10-3 with TRBJ2-1; 12 nucleotides match TRBD2. Germline-derived CDR1 and CDR2 are ENHRY and SYGVKD. Trimming removed 6 bases from V and 0 bases from J; junction bases left unmatched: 0. The CDR3 totals 15 residues. CDR3 sequence: CAIRTSGSSYNEQFF. CDR3 nucleotide sequence: TGTGCCATCAGGACTAGCGGGAGCTCCTACAATGAGCAGTTCTTC.

This rearrangement joins TRBV27 to TRBJ1-5; 8 bases are shared with TRBD1. Germline lookup yields CDR1 MNHEY and CDR2 SMNVEV (reference sequence). CDR3 length: 14 amino acids. V lost 4 bases, J lost 1 base, and 0 bases stayed unmatched. The CDR3 is CASSWTGSNQPQHF. DNA for the CDR3: TGTGCCAGCAGTTGGACAGGGAGCAATCAGCCCCAGCATTTT.

This clone has just one count. The CDR3 bases are TGTGCCAGCAGCGCGGGACAGCCCTATCAGCCCCAGCATTTT. Protein sequence: CASSAGQPYQPQHF. The rearrangement joins TRBV9 to TRBJ1-5; 7 bases are a match to TRBD1. Germline CDR1 SGDLS, CDR2 YYNGEE. Unmatched junction bases numbered 5, after V lost 3 bases and J lost 5 bases. There are 14 residues in the CDR3.

This chain links TRBV7-2 with TRBJ2-3, with a tentative D call TRBD2 (6 bases). The CDR3 has 15 residues. The germline gives CDR1 SGHTA, CDR2 FQGNSA. Deletions cut 5 bases from V and 4 bases from J, with 16 bases between. The CDR3 reads CASSPLGGSSDTQYF. The CDR3 nucleotides read TGTGCCAGCAGCCCCCTCGGGGGTAGCTCAGATACGCAGTATTTT.

J is TRBJ2-6 and V is TRBV28; 11 nucleotides agree with TRBD2. The trim removed 8 bases at V and 2 bases at J, leaving 5 bases unmatched. CDR3 length: 16 residues. The germline V gene encodes CDR1 MDHEN and CDR2 SYDVKM. This chain's CDR3 is CASLSGGATGANVLTF. Here the CDR3 DNA reads TGTGCCAGCCTTAGCGGGGGGGCTACTGGGGCCAACGTCCTGACTTTC.

This chain joins TRBV7-2 and TRBJ2-1; no clear D. V lost 8 bases to trimming and J lost 7 bases, with 12 bases between them. The CDR3 length is 12 residues. Germline lookup yields CDR1 SGHTA and CDR2 FQGNSA. CDR3 amino acids: CASGPFANEQFF. In DNA form, the CDR3 reads TGTGCCAGCGGCCCTTTTGCAAATGAGCAGTTCTTC.

In its sample, this clone was seen a few times. The V gene is TRBV6-1, the J gene TRBJ1-3, with D perhaps matching TRBD1 (5 bases). The CDR3 loop spans 16 amino acids. V was clipped by 4 bases and J by 3 bases, with 16 bases between them. Germline CDR1 MNHNS, CDR2 SASEGT. This CDR3 reads CASSGTDTLGGNTIYF. The DNA for the CDR3 is TGTGCCAGCAGTGGAACGGACACACTCGGTGGAAACACCATATATTTT.

The chain recombines TRBV4-1 with TRBJ1-6; TRBD1 might be the D (6 bases). The V gene lost 1 base and the J gene lost 8 bases, with 12 bases spanning the gap. The CDR3 sequence is 15 residues long. The germline V gene has CDR1 MGHRA and CDR2 YSYEKL. The CDR3 loop reads CASSQGIGGDSPLHF. As DNA, the CDR3 is TGCGCCAGCAGCCAAGGGATAGGGGGAGATTCACCCCTCCACTTT.

This clone was observed a handful of times. V gene TRBV6-5 combines with J gene TRBJ2-1; D might be TRBD2 (6 bases). The CDR3 sequence is 14 residues long. CDR1 MNHEY and CDR2 SVGAGI come from the germline V gene. V lost 6 bases, J lost 5 bases, and 14 bases lay in between. CDR3 bases: TGTGCCAGCAGCTTACTAGCTAGTAACAATGAGCAGTTCTTC. Translated: CASSLLASNNEQFF.

CDR3 sequence reads: CASSPPAGQGARGYTF. The CDR3 coding sequence is TGTGCCAGCTCACCACCGGCCGGACAGGGGGCCCGGGGCTACACCTTC. The rearrangement uses TRBV18 and TRBJ1-2; TRBD1 agrees at 11 bases. The V gene's germline CDR1 is KGHSH and CDR2 LQKENI. CDR3 length: 16 residues. With 0 bases clipped from V and 8 bases from J, the junction kept 8 bases outside the gene matches.

This clone was seen more than once but under ten times. The chain is built from TRBV6-1 and TRBJ2-1; possibly TRBD1 for D (6 bases). CDR1 MNHNS and CDR2 SASEGT come from the germline V gene. Between the trimmed V and J ends, which lost 1 base and 5 bases, there was a span of 12 bases. The CDR3 length is 15 residues. The chain's CDR3 is CASSEVQGVHNEQFF. The CDR3 DNA is TGTGCCAGCAGTGAAGTACAGGGCGTACACAATGAGCAGTTCTTC.

CDR3 nucleotide sequence: TGTGCCAGCAGCAAAGGGGTAGCTAATCAGCCCCAGCATTTT. Its protein is CASSKGVANQPQHF. The chain uses TRBV7-9 and TRBJ1-5; TRBD1 might be the D (5 bases). This CDR3 has 14 residues. Germline CDR1 SEHNR, CDR2 FQNEAQ (reference sequence). Trimming took off 5 bases at V and 4 bases at J, with 12 bases between the two ends.

The rearrangement uses TRBV15 and TRBJ1-4, with a tentative D call TRBD1 (5 bases). Germline lookup yields CDR1 LNHNV and CDR2 YYDKDF (reference sequence). Trimming cost V 6 bases and J 4 bases, with 12 bases left between them. CDR3 length: 14 residues. The CDR3 sequence: CATRWGRDNEKLFF. Here the CDR3 DNA reads TGTGCCACCAGATGGGGCAGGGATAATGAAAAACTGTTTTTT.

This chain links TRBV2 with TRBJ1-4, with a possible D match to TRBD1 (6 bases). Germline loops: CDR1 SNHLY, CDR2 FYNNEI. Trimming pared 6 bases from V and 0 bases from J, leaving 8 bases between. CDR3 length: 14 residues. The CDR3 coding sequence is TGTGCCAGCAGATACAGGGCAACTAATGAAAAACTGTTTTTT. Protein: CASRYRATNEKLFF.

The CDR3 bases are TGTGCCTGGAGTGTAGGGGGTGACTTGTACTTC. Its protein product is CAWSVGGDLYF. V gene TRBV30 combines with J gene TRBJ2-7; D might be TRBD1 (6 bases). The V gene lost 0 bases and the J gene lost 12 bases, with 12 bases spanning the gap. Germline-derived CDR1 and CDR2 are GTSNPN and SVGIG (reference sequence). The CDR3 totals 11 residues.

The V call is TRBV5-1, the J call TRBJ1-4; 7 positions agree with TRBD1. In germline, CDR1 is SGHRS, CDR2 YFSETQ. This CDR3 contains 14 residues. The trim removed 2 bases at V and 2 bases at J, leaving 0 bases unmatched. CDR3 in amino acids: CASSFRGTNEKLFF. Here the CDR3 DNA reads TGCGCCAGCAGCTTCAGGGGGACTAATGAAAAACTGTTTTTT.

This clone appeared once. CDR3 coding DNA: TGTGCCAGCAGCTTGGAAGAGGGCTACGAGCAGTACTTC. It translates to CASSLEEGYEQYF. This chain links TRBV11-2 with TRBJ2-7; TRBD2 is a possible D gene (5 bases). Deletions cut 3 bases from V and 3 bases from J, with 9 bases between. The CDR3 runs 13 residues. Germline V CDR1 and CDR2: SGHAT, FQNNGV.

This clone was observed a few times. CDR3 nucleotides: TGTGCCAGCAGCCCCATCCCGAGGGGGACAGGTGCCAATGAGCAGTTCTTC. This translates into CASSPIPRGTGANEQFF. The chain employs TRBV5-5 and TRBJ2-1; TRBD1 matches 8 bases. The germline gives CDR1 SGHKS, CDR2 YYEKEE (reference sequence). V lost 4 bases, J lost 6 bases, and 15 bases stayed unmatched. The CDR3 runs 17 residues.

The chain carries TRBV7-9 and TRBJ1-2; D is uncertain. V was shortened by 7 bases and J by 0 bases, with 12 bases between the two germline ends. The CDR3 loop spans 14 amino acids. CDR1 is SEHNR and CDR2 is FQNEAQ in the germline V gene (reference sequence). CDR3 nucleotide sequence: TGTGCCAGCAAAAGTGGTACGGCTAACTATGGCTACACCTTC. Translating it yields CASKSGTANYGYTF.

This clone was counted between two and nine times. The V call is TRBV6-1, the J call TRBJ1-1, with 8 bases that match TRBD1. Germline CDR1 reads MNHNS; CDR2 reads SASEGT. The V gene end was trimmed by 6 bases and the J gene end by 0 bases; junction bases not matched to a gene: 3. CDR3 length: 14 amino acids. CDR3 sequence reads: CASSGDRLNTEAFF. DNA for the CDR3: TGTGCCAGCAGCGGGGACAGGTTGAACACTGAAGCTTTCTTT.

This chain joins TRBV6-1 and TRBJ2-7, with D possibly matching TRBD1 (5 bases). The CDR3 contains 15 residues. Germline V lookup: CDR1 MNHNS, CDR2 SASEGT. V was trimmed by 6 bases and J by 0 bases, leaving 15 bases between them. The CDR3 spells CASRRQPSSSYEQYF. The CDR3 bases are TGTGCCAGCAGAAGACAGCCCTCCAGCTCCTACGAGCAGTACTTC.

This chain connects TRBV5-6 to TRBJ1-6, with a possible D match to TRBD1 (6 bases). Trimming took 2 bases from V and 7 from J, leaving 16 bases between them. CDR3 length: 16 residues. Germline V CDR1 and CDR2: SGHDT, YYEEEE. DNA of the CDR3: TGTGCCAGCAGCTTCCGTTGGACAGTGAAAAATTCACCCCTCCACTTT. Translated, it gives CASSFRWTVKNSPLHF.

The V and J genes are TRBV15 and TRBJ1-4, with 7 bases lining up with TRBD1. V lost 1 base, J lost 8 bases, and 7 bases stayed unmatched. The germline V gene encodes CDR1 LNHNV and CDR2 YYDKDF (reference sequence). The CDR3 covers 15 residues. The CDR3 region is CATSRGGDSREKLFF. CDR3 nucleotide sequence: TGTGCCACCAGCAGAGGAGGGGACAGTAGGGAAAAACTGTTTTTT.